The source of this T cell receptor (beta chain) is a study of blood T cell repertoires in COVID-19. Background on the study: PBMCs, B-cell-depleted T cells, or T cells provided the cDNA or gDNA that made up the material.

V dropped 2 bases and J dropped 0 bases, with 6 bases sitting between them. CDR1 and CDR2 (germline): SGHNT, YYREEE (reference sequence). This CDR3 has 15 residues. Profiled with immunoSEQ multiplex PCR; TCRdb holds only in-frame clones, not every one. The profile shows a few hundred thousand clones, approximately 89% of them singletons. Material: peripheral blood. The chain couples TRBV5-4 to TRBJ2-6; D not resolved. This TCR was recovered from a woman in her twenties or thirties with COVID-19, enrolled during active disease. The CDR3 sequence: CASSFLGSGANVLTF. CDR3 DNA: TGTGCCAGCAGCTTCCTCGGCTCTGGGGCCAACGTCCTGACTTTC.